This T cell receptor beta chain stems from a study of CXCR3-negative and CXCR3-positive naive CD8 T cells (dated by TCRdb to about 2019). Some background on the complete study: About 135 million TRB reads were obtained in total, roughly 1.5 +/- 0.3 million reads per library. Data from roughly twelve donors, pooled across two independent experiments, went into the diversity and physicochemical repertoire analyses. Naive subsets from about five donors and memory cells from 3 donors were included in the TRBV-TRBJ cluster analysis. What the authors observed across the whole study: TRB CDR3s from CXCR3-positive naive cells showed higher hydrophobicity (lower Kidera factor 4), lower energy, and higher strength and volume indices than CXCR3-negative naive cells. Naive CXCR3-negative and CXCR3-positive cells from the same donor showed similar TRBV-TRBJ usage, whereas memory cells showed distinct patterns. Because surface CD5, which has been linked to self-reactivity in mice, was comparable between naive subsets, TCR interaction strength was also inferred from TRB CDR3 physicochemical properties. Freshly isolated PBMCs were used for most assays because CXCR3 expression partially decreased after cryopreservation. Repertoire diversity was comparably high in both naive subsets but much lower in memory CD8+ T cells.

Each CD8+ T cell subset was flow-sorted in triplicate, and 300,000 to 350,000 cells per subset were placed directly into RLT lysis buffer. To exclude memory contaminants, naive CD8+ T cells were stringently defined as CD45RO-CCR7+CD27+CD95-. Standard density gradient centrifugation was used to isolate peripheral blood mononuclear cells from buffy coats. Naive CXCR3-negative and CXCR3-positive CD8+ T cells were flow-sorted using a FACSAria III. Total RNA was extracted from sorted cells using an RNeasy Mini Kit. The sample was run on a NextSeq 550. The Human TCR Profiling Kit (MiLaboratory) was used to prepare UMI-labeled 5' RACE TRB cDNA libraries. The full amount of extracted RNA was used for cDNA synthesis, and the full amount of resulting cDNA was used for PCR amplification. Libraries were prepared in parallel with an identical number of PCR cycles. On the study's bioinformatics: MIGEC and MiXCR extracted about 50,000 +/- 10,000 unique UMI-labeled TRB cDNA molecules per library, requiring at least two reads per UMI. Each library averaged 40,000 +/- 10,000 functional in-frame TRB CDR3 nucleotide clonotypes without stop codons. Diversity metrics, including normalized Shannon-Wiener and Chao1, were computed in VDJtools after downsampling to 5000 UMI-labeled TRB molecules per sample. VDJtools was used to calculate clonotype-size-weighted physicochemical properties of the central five CDR3 residues, namely interaction energy, strength, volume and Kidera factor 4. After TCRdb reprocessed the reads, each CDR3 protein sequence was kept as one row, without DNA. The V and J calls shown here were made by TCRdb, not taken from the authors' results. The sample's table covers 100,000 to 150,000 distinct CDR3 sequences. The ten largest make up under 0.5% of the sample.

The CDR3 runs 16 residues from the cysteine to the phenylalanine. The DNA sequence is not available. CDR1 and CDR2 (SGHRS, YFSETQ) derive from the germline V gene. In the case of this clonotype: Its antigen remains undetermined.

The chain couples TRBV5-1 to TRBJ2-7; with no DNA, the TCRdb D assignment of TRBD2 cannot be verified. Sequencing was carried out using naive CXCR3- CD8+ T cells from blood. Sample cell subset or site, as interpreted from the label and publication: CD45RO-CCR7+CD27+CD95- naive CD8+ T cells lacking CXCR3 (TNR3-). The receptor was isolated from a human donor in good health. Some clones in this sample may be carry-over from other donors' samples. The CDR3 corresponds to CASSHGLAGGPDEQYF.